This T cell receptor beta chain was found in a study of blood T cell repertoires in COVID-19. Study details: Acute and convalescent COVID-19 samples came from the United States, Italy and Spain. PBMCs, B-cell-depleted T cells, or T cells were the source of the cDNA or gDNA that made up the material.

Germline CDR1 and CDR2: MNHEY and SVGEGT. V lost 3 bases to trimming and J lost 2 bases; unmatched junction nucleotides: 1. This CDR3 has 13 residues. Original handling: It was from reference gene primer amplification that nucleated cell counts were estimated. Profiled with immunoSEQ multiplex PCR; TCRdb holds only in-frame clones, not every one. V and J calls and clone size are those listed in that table; D and trimming were worked out from the DNA. The sample shows over 200,000 clones, roughly 85% of them seen only once. The chain has TRBV6-2 or TRBV6-3 and TRBJ2-7, with 7 bases lining up with TRBD2. This clonotype was sampled from a woman between 18 and 29 years old who had recovered from COVID-19. Sequencing input: peripheral blood. The CDR3 here is CASSYRGAYEQYF. In DNA, the CDR3 is TGTGCCAGCAGTTATCGGGGGGCCTACGAGCAGTACTTC.